Below, 16 T cell receptor beta chains from the same sample are listed, as sequenced in a study of cytomegalovirus exposure and HLA in healthy donors. PCR involved 60 Vbeta and 13 Jbeta primers. TCRdb's table, derived via immunoSEQ multiplex PCR, lists solely in-frame clones and lacks some. The table has over 110,000 clones, approximately 79% seen once. Specimen: PBMCs. The receptors come from a man aged 18 to 29 in good health and CMV-seronegative.

The rearrangement joins TRBV6-6 to TRBJ1-1, with 7 bases matching TRBD1. V lost 1 base, J lost 1 base, and 3 bases stayed unmatched. Germline CDR1 reads MNHNY; CDR2 reads SVGAGI (reference sequence). The CDR3 covers 15 residues. The chain's CDR3 is CASSYFRTGNTEAFF. The CDR3 nucleotides are TGTGCCAGCAGTTACTTCCGGACAGGGAACACTGAAGCTTTCTTT.

The chain is built from TRBV4-2 and TRBJ1-3; D unclear. Germline V gene data show CDR1 as LGHNA and CDR2 as YNFKEQ. CDR3 length: 16 residues. Trimming cost V 2 bases and J 0 bases, with 11 bases left between them. DNA for the CDR3: TGTGCCAGCAGCCAATCCACTCTGTACTCTGGAAACACCATATATTTT. Its protein is CASSQSTLYSGNTIYF.

V is TRBV4-3 and J is TRBJ2-3, with TRBD2 matching 9 bases. CDR1 is LGHNA and CDR2 is YSLEER in the germline V gene. V shed 2 bases and J 2 bases; nucleotides not matched to a gene: 8. The CDR3 runs to 17 residues. The CDR3 spells CASSQFFSGGATDTQYF. DNA of the CDR3: TGCGCCAGCAGCCAATTTTTTAGCGGGGGAGCCACAGATACGCAGTATTTT.

This clone was detected a few times. This chain links TRBV6-6 with TRBJ1-5; D is possibly TRBD1 (6 bases). Per the germline V gene, CDR1 is MNHNY and CDR2 is SVGAGI (reference sequence). CDR3 length equals 14 residues. V was trimmed by 4 bases and J by 6 bases, leaving 13 bases between them. The CDR3 spells CASSSTGSGQPQHF. The CDR3 nucleotides read TGTGCCAGCAGTTCTACAGGGTCAGGTCAGCCCCAGCATTTT.

V usage is TRBV7-3 and J usage is TRBJ2-2; 7 bases are shared with TRBD1. This CDR3 spans 16 amino acids. The germline V gene encodes CDR1 SGHTA and CDR2 FQGTGA. Unmatched junction bases numbered 2, after V lost 1 base and J lost 0 bases. The CDR3 coding sequence is TGTGCCAGCAGCTTAAGACAGGGTCCGAACACCGGGGAGCTGTTTTTT. It codes for CASSLRQGPNTGELFF. Looking up the rest from reference TRBV7-3 and TRBJ2-2 gives the full variable domain: GAGVSQTPSNKVTEKGKYVELRCDPISGHTALYWYRQSLGQGPEFLIYFQGTGAADDSGLPNDRFFAVRPEGSVSTLKIQRTERGDSAVYLCASSLRQGPNTGELFFGEGSRLTVL.

The rearrangement uses TRBV9 and TRBJ1-1; 9 bases map to TRBD1. Trimming at V came to 3 bases and at J to 4 bases, leaving 10 bases not matched to a gene. This CDR3 has 16 residues. Looked up from germline, CDR1 is SGDLS and CDR2 is YYNGEE. The CDR3 reads CASSALSGTGTTEAFF. The CDR3 bases are TGTGCCAGCAGCGCCTTATCCGGGACAGGGACCACTGAAGCTTTCTTT.

The gene calls are TRBV5-6 and TRBJ2-2, with 7 positions matching TRBD1. Unmatched junction bases numbered 4, after V lost 5 bases and J lost 0 bases. Germline V gene sequence: CDR1 SGHDT, CDR2 YYEEEE. The CDR3 spans 15 residues. Here the CDR3 DNA reads TGTGCCAGCAGTCACGGGACAGCGAACACCGGGGAGCTGTTTTTT. Its translation is CASSHGTANTGELFF.

This clone was detected only once. The chain couples TRBV5-5 to TRBJ2-2, with D possibly matching TRBD2 (5 bases). The length of the CDR3 is 14 residues. V was pared by 1 base and J by 4 bases, with 8 bases between. From germline, CDR1 is SGHKS and CDR2 YYEKEE (reference sequence). The DNA for the CDR3 is TGTGCCAGCAGCTTGAGCGGCCTCACCGGGGAGCTGTTTTTT. It is translated as CASSLSGLTGELFF.

This clone appeared once. The rearrangement joins TRBV15 to TRBJ2-5, with D maybe TRBD1 (6 bases). Germline assignment: CDR1 LNHNV and CDR2 YYDKDF (reference sequence). With 8 bases removed from V and 4 bases from J, the gap between germline ends came to 11 bases. The CDR3 loop spans 12 amino acids. The CDR3 here is CATGQWRETQYF. In nucleotides, the CDR3 is TGTGCCACCGGACAGTGGAGAGAGACCCAGTACTTC.

This clone was counted once. The chain links TRBV9 to TRBJ2-1, with 10 bases fitting TRBD2. Germline CDR1 is SGDLS and CDR2 is YYNGEE. The CDR3 extends over 21 amino acids. Trimming took 3 bases from V and 8 from J; bases not matched to a gene: 26. CDR3 sequence (DNA): TGTGCCAGCAGCGCGAGTAGGTGGGCATCTAGCGGGGGAAGTATACGCGATGAGCAGTTCTTC. It is translated as CASSASRWASSGGSIRDEQFF.

The V and J genes are TRBV10-3 and TRBJ2-5; 7 nucleotides match TRBD1. Near its end, the DNA agrees better with TRBJ2-7, so the J call may be wrong. The germline V gene encodes CDR1 ENHRY and CDR2 SYGVKD. The CDR3 has 14 residues. The CDR3 is CAISEQAGGYEQYF. Written as DNA, the CDR3 is TGTGCCATCAGTGAGCAGGCAGGGGGCTACGAGCAGTACTTC.

The rearrangement links TRBV7-3 to TRBJ2-1, with 10 bases that match TRBD2. CDR3 size: 16 residues. V was pared by 2 bases and J by 4 bases, with 5 bases of the junction left unmatched. Germline V gene data show CDR1 as SGHTA and CDR2 as FQGTGA. In nucleotides, the CDR3 is TGTGCCAGCAGCTTACATCTAGCGGGAGCGTACAATGAGCAGTTCTTC. Protein product: CASSLHLAGAYNEQFF.

The chain joins TRBV27 to TRBJ2-1; the D gene is possibly TRBD2 (6 bases). The V gene's germline CDR1 is MNHEY and CDR2 SMNVEV (reference sequence). Trimming cost V 4 bases and J 6 bases, with 13 bases left between them. The CDR3 contains 14 residues. The CDR3 bases are TGTGCCAGCAGTTCCCGACTAGTGGGCAATGAGCAGTTCTTC. This codes for CASSSRLVGNEQFF.

The chain is built from TRBV11-2 and TRBJ2-5; 10 bases agree with TRBD1. The ends lost 5 bases at V and 6 bases at J; junction bases unmatched: 9. The CDR3 is 15 residues long. Germline V CDR1 and CDR2: SGHAT, FQNNGV. The CDR3 here is CASSRRGQGIKTQYF. Written as DNA, the CDR3 is TGTGCCAGCAGCCGAAGGGGACAGGGGATCAAGACCCAGTACTTC.

This sequence joins TRBV5-4 and TRBJ1-2, with TRBD1 as a possible D gene (5 bases). CDR3 length equals 16 residues. Per the germline V gene, CDR1 is SGHNT and CDR2 is YYREEE (reference sequence). V shed 2 bases and J shed 4 bases, with 18 bases lying between them. The CDR3 spells CASSFRQPPLLYGYTF. CDR3 nucleotides: TGTGCCAGCAGCTTCCGACAGCCTCCTCTACTCTATGGCTACACCTTC. The whole variable domain, remainder taken from reference TRBV5-4 and TRBJ1-2, is ETGVTQSPTHLIKTRGQQVTLRCSSQSGHNTVSWYQQALGQGPQFIFQYYREEENGRGNFPPRFSGLQFPNYSSELNVNALELDDSALYLCASSFRQPPLLYGYTFGSGTRLTVV.

The chain combines TRBV19 with TRBJ2-7; the D gene is possibly TRBD2 (7 bases). Germline lookup yields CDR1 LNHDA and CDR2 SQIVND (reference sequence). The CDR3 sequence is 15 residues long. V lost 3 bases to trimming and J lost 3 bases, with 15 bases between them. Here the CDR3 reads CASSIPGEGVYEQYF. Here the CDR3 DNA reads TGTGCCAGTAGTATCCCGGGGGAGGGGGTCTACGAGCAGTACTTC.